The T cell receptor beta chain described here comes from a study of T cells expressing NK-cell markers. Germline CDR1 is LNHDA and CDR2 is SQIVND (reference sequence). This CDR3 has 14 amino acids. TCRdb reprocessed the 5' RACE reads, keeping one entry per CDR3 protein, no DNA. The table lists some 140,000 distinct CDR3 sequences, with roughly 35% in the top ten. The sample comprised blood T cells: a sorted CD56 or NKG2C T cell subset, CD4+ or CD8+ T cells, or bulk PBMC T cells (not recorded which). The sequence was obtained from a woman in her forties or fifties in good health. The chain joins TRBV19 to TRBJ1-1. CDR3 in amino acids: CASSIDIENTEAFF.